This T cell receptor beta chain stems from a study of control samples from healthy donors and cancer patients. Assay: immunoSEQ multiplex PCR; the TCRdb copy retains only in-frame clones and omits some. In the table there are around 150,000 clones, 90% to 95% of which are singletons. Germline-derived CDR1 and CDR2 are MNHEY and SVGAGI. The CDR3 runs 15 residues. Trimming cost V 0 bases and J 8 bases; bases outside gene matches: 9. The chain links TRBV6-5 to TRBJ1-2, with TRBD1 matching over 7 bases. This clonotype was obtained from a man aged 55 to 70 with colorectal cancer. What was sequenced was PBMCs. The CDR3 loop reads CASSYSGRGDLGYTF. DNA for the CDR3: TGTGCCAGCAGTTACTCTGGCAGGGGGGATTTGGGCTACACCTTC.